Presented here are 24 T cell receptor beta chains from one specimen sequenced in a study of cytomegalovirus exposure and HLA in healthy donors (dated by TCRdb to 2017 to 2019). To prepare the library, the immunoSEQ multiplex PCR assay was applied. For the multiplex PCR, a mixture combining 60 forward primers for TCR Vbeta segments and 13 reverse primers for TCR Jbeta segments was used. In TCRdb, the immuneACCESS table is reduced to in-frame sequences with V and J assigned. These tables do not hold every clone; where another copy was compared, an unresolved V gene accounts for under half, and the others remain unexplained. For this sample the table gives 100,000 to 150,000 clones, of which over 15% were detected only once. In total, the top ten clones hold less than 3.5% of the sample. Sequenced sample: PBMCs. Receptors originate from a female donor in good health and CMV-seropositive.

A few counts support this clone. The gene calls are TRBV30 and TRBJ2-7, with TRBD2 identical over 10 bases. CDR1 GTSNPN and CDR2 SVGIG come from the germline V gene (reference sequence). The CDR3 loop spans 16 amino acids. The trim removed 0 bases at V and 3 bases at J, leaving 8 bases unmatched. The CDR3 coding sequence is TGTGCCTGGAGTGTCCGACGACTAGCGGGCAACTACGAGCAGTACTTC. Residues: CAWSVRRLAGNYEQYF. Together with reference TRBV30 and TRBJ2-7, the CDR3 gives the full variable domain: SQTIHQWPATLVQPVGSPLSLECTVEGTSNPNLYWYRQAAGRGLQLLFYSVGIGQISSEVPQNLSASRPQDRQFILSSKKLLLSDSGFYLCAWSVRRLAGNYEQYFGPGTRLTVT.

This clone was counted between two and nine times. V is TRBV19 and J is TRBJ1-5, with 7 bases fitting TRBD1. This CDR3 is 15 amino acids long. From germline, CDR1 is LNHDA and CDR2 SQIVND (reference sequence). The ends lost 10 bases at V and 0 bases at J; junction bases unmatched: 9. The CDR3 spells CATSQQGYSNQPQHF. The CDR3 region has the DNA TGTGCCACTTCCCAACAGGGGTATAGCAATCAGCCCCAGCATTTT.

This clone was detected only a few times. The chain recombines TRBV19 with TRBJ1-2; D is possibly TRBD1 (6 bases). Trimming stripped 6 bases from V and 0 bases from J, with 14 bases between. Germline CDR1 and CDR2: LNHDA and SQIVND (reference sequence). The CDR3 is 15 residues long. As DNA, the CDR3 is TGTGCCAGTAGACTACCAGGGGCCTCTAACTATGGCTACACCTTC. Residues: CASRLPGASNYGYTF.

This clone was seen a few times. CDR3 residues: CASSLSYGDGYTF. The CDR3 nucleotides are TGTGCCAGCAGTTTAAGTTACGGGGATGGCTACACCTTC. The V gene is TRBV27, the J gene TRBJ1-2; D is undetermined. This CDR3 is built from 13 residues. The V and J ends lost 2 bases and 6 bases respectively, with 10 bases between them. CDR1 and CDR2 (germline): MNHEY, SMNVEV (reference sequence).

The chain uses TRBV4-2 and TRBJ1-3; D is uncertain. CDR1 and CDR2 (germline): LGHNA, YNFKEQ. Deletions cut 4 bases from V and 8 bases from J, with 15 bases between. The CDR3 runs to 14 residues. CDR3 sequence (DNA): TGTGCCAGCAGCCCGAGGGTTTCTTTTGACACCATATATTTT. Residues: CASSPRVSFDTIYF.

The chain links TRBV5-1 to TRBJ2-3, with D perhaps matching TRBD2 (5 bases). The CDR3 is made up of 13 amino acids. CDR1 SGHRS and CDR2 YFSETQ come from the germline V gene. Trimming removed 4 bases at V and 8 bases at J, with 14 bases between. The chain's CDR3 is CASSPLSAATQYF. Written as DNA, the CDR3 is TGCGCCAGCAGCCCTCTGTCAGCGGCTACGCAGTATTTT. Complete variable domain (other parts from reference TRBV5-1 and TRBJ2-3): KAGVTQTPRYLIKTRGQQVTLSCSPISGHRSVSWYQQTPGQGLQFLFEYFSETQRNKGNFPGRFSGRQFSNSRSEMNVSTLELGDSALYLCASSPLSAATQYFGPGTRLTVL.

The chain joins TRBV29-1 to TRBJ2-7; D not resolved. Germline CDR1 SQVTM, CDR2 ANQGSEA. The CDR3 extends over 14 amino acids. The V gene lost 6 bases and the J gene lost 3 bases, with 18 bases spanning the gap. The CDR3 region is CSVANGQRSYEQYF. Here the CDR3 DNA reads TGCAGCGTCGCAAACGGTCAGAGGAGCTACGAGCAGTACTTC.

Only a few counts were recorded for this clone. The chain has TRBV5-1 and TRBJ1-3; D uncertain. Between the trimmed V and J ends, which lost 0 bases and 0 bases, there was a span of 7 bases. Looked up from germline, CDR1 is SGHRS and CDR2 is YFSETQ. There are 15 residues in the CDR3. In DNA form, the CDR3 reads TGCGCCAGCAGCTTGGGACAAGCCTCTGGAAACACCATATATTTT. Translated: CASSLGQASGNTIYF.

Concerning this clone itself: The sample holds other DNA sequences that translate to the same CDR3. The V call is TRBV18, the J call TRBJ2-3; perhaps TRBD1 as D (6 bases). CDR1 and CDR2 from the germline V gene are KGHSH and LQKENI. The V and J ends lost 2 bases and 3 bases respectively, with 12 bases between them. The length of the CDR3 is 15 residues. The CDR3 here is CASSPLQGRTDTQYF. The CDR3 nucleotides read TGTGCCAGCTCACCATTACAGGGTCGGACAGATACGCAGTATTTT. The complete variable domain, with remaining parts taken from reference TRBV18 and TRBJ2-3, reads NAGVMQNPRHLVRRRGQEARLRCSPMKGHSHVYWYRQLPEEGLKFMVYLQKENIIDESGMPKERFSAEFPKEGPSILRIQQVVRGDSAAYFCASSPLQGRTDTQYFGPGTRLTVL.

This chain uses TRBV10-3 with TRBJ2-3, with 7 bases matching TRBD2. After removal of 4 bases from V and 2 bases from J, the junction contained 6 bases not matched to a gene. The CDR3 is 15 residues long. The germline CDR1 and CDR2 sequences are ENHRY and SYGVKD. CDR3 sequence: CAISGGAGLTDTQYF. DNA for the CDR3: TGTGCCATCAGTGGCGGAGCGGGGCTCACAGATACGCAGTATTTT.

The chain employs TRBV6-6 and TRBJ2-7; perhaps TRBD1 as D (6 bases). This CDR3 has 15 amino acids. Germline V gene lookup returns CDR1 MNHNY and CDR2 SVGAGI (reference sequence). Trimming took off 8 bases at V and 4 bases at J, with 21 bases between the two ends. CDR3: CASQRDNADIYEQYF. CDR3 DNA sequence: TGTGCCAGCCAAAGGGACAATGCCGACATTTACGAGCAGTACTTC.

The V call is TRBV27, the J call TRBJ1-5, with 7 bases aligning to TRBD1. The CDR3 consists of 18 residues. Germline CDR1 and CDR2: MNHEY and SMNVEV (reference sequence). The V and J ends lost 2 bases and 0 bases, in that order; junction bases with no gene match: 10. CDR3 sequence: CASSLMAPGGNSNQPQHF. DNA of the CDR3: TGTGCCAGCAGTTTAATGGCGCCAGGGGGTAATAGCAATCAGCCCCAGCATTTT.

This clone was recorded only once. The chain is built from TRBV7-9 and TRBJ2-3, with TRBD2 matching over 15 bases. The CDR3 length is 16 residues. After removal of 4 bases from V and 5 bases from J, the junction contained 4 bases not matched to a gene. Germline CDR1 SEHNR, CDR2 FQNEAQ (reference sequence). The chain's CDR3 is CASSSSGLAGGDTQYF. CDR3 sequence (DNA): TGTGCCAGCAGCTCCTCGGGACTAGCGGGAGGAGATACGCAGTATTTT.

This clone has only a few counts. V usage is TRBV19 and J usage is TRBJ1-5; TRBD1 matches at 10 bases. Germline V gene lookup returns CDR1 LNHDA and CDR2 SQIVND (reference sequence). This CDR3 contains 16 residues. With 7 bases clipped from V and 2 bases from J, the junction kept 8 bases outside the gene matches. The CDR3 coding sequence is TGTGCCAGTATCATTTCCGGGACAGGGGGCAATCAGCCCCAGCATTTT. Its translation is CASIISGTGGNQPQHF.

This clone occurred a few times. The chain employs TRBV29-1 and TRBJ2-3, with 7 bases lining up with TRBD2. The CDR3 loop spans 14 amino acids. V dropped 3 bases and J dropped 2; count of bases not matched to a gene: 5. Per the germline V gene, CDR1 is SQVTM and CDR2 is ANQGSEA. The CDR3 DNA reads as TGCAGCGTTGACCCAGCGGGGAACACAGATACGCAGTATTTT. Translation: CSVDPAGNTDTQYF.

The chain combines TRBV4-1 with TRBJ1-5; D is perhaps TRBD1 (5 bases). The germline CDR1 and CDR2 sequences are MGHRA and YSYEKL. CDR3 size: 16 residues. V was trimmed by 0 bases and J by 9 bases, leaving 18 bases between them. CDR3 bases: TGCGCCAGCAGCCAAGAAGGGCTGGGACTGATTGGGCCCCAGCATTTT. It yields the protein CASSQEGLGLIGPQHF.

This clone was observed a handful of times. V usage is TRBV27 and J usage is TRBJ2-7; TRBD1 matches at 9 bases. Germline CDR1 reads MNHEY; CDR2 reads SMNVEV (reference sequence). CDR3 length: 14 amino acids. V dropped 2 bases and J dropped 3; count of bases not matched to a gene: 2. Here the CDR3 DNA reads TGTGCCAGCAGTTTAGGGACAGGGTTCTACGAGCAGTACTTC. It specifies CASSLGTGFYEQYF.

This clone has only a few counts. The V and J genes are TRBV7-9 and TRBJ2-5, with D possibly TRBD2 on 6 matching bases. Germline values: CDR1 SEHNR, CDR2 FQNEAQ (reference sequence). V dropped 1 base and J dropped 4 bases, with 22 bases sitting between them. CDR3 length equals 18 residues. CDR3 loop: CASSLGVWGRHGGETQYF. The CDR3 nucleotides read TGTGCCAGCAGCTTAGGCGTTTGGGGGAGGCACGGCGGAGAGACCCAGTACTTC.

The rearrangement uses TRBV7-9 and TRBJ2-5; TRBD1 matches at 10 bases. Germline-derived CDR1 and CDR2 are SEHNR and FQNEAQ (reference sequence). Trimming cost V 4 bases and J 0 bases; bases outside gene matches: 2. This CDR3 has 15 residues. CDR3 loop: CASSSGQGYQETQYF. The CDR3 coding sequence is TGTGCCAGCAGCTCGGGACAGGGGTACCAAGAGACCCAGTACTTC.

This clone was detected a few times. This sequence joins TRBV28 and TRBJ1-1, with a weak D call TRBD1 (6 bases). V lost 7 bases to trimming and J lost 5 bases, with 17 bases between them. This CDR3 comprises 14 residues. Per germline, CDR1 MDHEN and CDR2 SYDVKM. The CDR3 spells CASKLLRDMTEAFF. CDR3 bases: TGTGCCAGCAAACTCCTCCGGGACATGACTGAAGCTTTCTTT.

As regards this clone: This same CDR3 is encoded by further DNA sequences in the sample. This chain uses TRBV6-5 with TRBJ2-2; TRBD1 is a possible D gene (5 bases). This CDR3 region has 14 residues. Trimming removed 2 bases at V and 7 bases at J, with 11 bases between. Germline CDR1 is MNHEY and CDR2 is SVGAGI. The CDR3 region has the DNA TGTGCCAGCAGTTACGGAGTAGGGGTCGGGGAGCTGTTTTTT. The encoded protein is CASSYGVGVGELFF.

Only a few counts were recorded for this clone. The chain couples TRBV19 to TRBJ2-3, with D perhaps TRBD1 (6 bases). Trimming stripped 3 bases from V and 3 bases from J, with 13 bases between. Per the germline V gene, CDR1 is LNHDA and CDR2 is SQIVND (reference sequence). The CDR3 is made up of 15 amino acids. The chain's CDR3 is CASSMEQGMTDTQYF. For the CDR3, the DNA is TGTGCCAGTAGTATGGAACAGGGTATGACAGATACGCAGTATTTT.

This clone was seen only a few times. V usage is TRBV6-5 and J usage is TRBJ2-7; 7 bases agree with TRBD2. V gave up 6 bases and J gave up 2 bases; unmatched junction bases: 10. The CDR3 has 15 amino acids. Germline CDR1 and CDR2: MNHEY and SVGAGI. The CDR3 sequence: CASSDPGLLTYEQYF. As DNA, the CDR3 is TGTGCCAGCAGCGATCCGGGACTACTAACCTACGAGCAGTACTTC.

J is TRBJ1-1 and V is TRBV7-3; no definite D call. Germline assignment: CDR1 SGHTA and CDR2 FQGTGA. This CDR3 spans 13 amino acids. The V and J ends lost 1 base and 5 bases respectively, with 8 bases between them. CDR3 sequence: CASSLRWATEAFF. The CDR3 DNA is TGTGCCAGCAGCTTAAGATGGGCAACTGAAGCTTTCTTT.